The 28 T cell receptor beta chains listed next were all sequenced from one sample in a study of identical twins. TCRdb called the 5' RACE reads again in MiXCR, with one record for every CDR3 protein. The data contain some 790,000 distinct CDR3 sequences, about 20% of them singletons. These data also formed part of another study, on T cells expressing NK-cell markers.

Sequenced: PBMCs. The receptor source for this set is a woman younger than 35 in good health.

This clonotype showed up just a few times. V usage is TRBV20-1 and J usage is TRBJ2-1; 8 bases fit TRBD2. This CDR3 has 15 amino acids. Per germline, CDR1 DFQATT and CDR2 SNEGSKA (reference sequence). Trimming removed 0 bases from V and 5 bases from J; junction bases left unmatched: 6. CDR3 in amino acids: CSARDFAGGNNEQFF. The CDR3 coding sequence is TGCAGTGCTAGAGATTTTGCGGGAGGCAACAATGAGCAGTTCTTC.

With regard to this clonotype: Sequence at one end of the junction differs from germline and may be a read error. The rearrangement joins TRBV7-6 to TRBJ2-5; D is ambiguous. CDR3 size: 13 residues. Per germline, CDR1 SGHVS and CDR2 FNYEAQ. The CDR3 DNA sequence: TGTGCCAGCAGCTTTACGAGGAAAGAGACCCAGCACTTC. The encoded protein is CASSFTRKETQHF.

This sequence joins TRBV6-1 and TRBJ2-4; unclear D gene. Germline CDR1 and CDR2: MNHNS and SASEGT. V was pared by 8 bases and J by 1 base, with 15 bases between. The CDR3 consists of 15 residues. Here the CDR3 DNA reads TGTGCCAGCGGCGTCATGTTGGGGGCCAAAAACATTCAGTACTTC. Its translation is CASGVMLGAKNIQYF.

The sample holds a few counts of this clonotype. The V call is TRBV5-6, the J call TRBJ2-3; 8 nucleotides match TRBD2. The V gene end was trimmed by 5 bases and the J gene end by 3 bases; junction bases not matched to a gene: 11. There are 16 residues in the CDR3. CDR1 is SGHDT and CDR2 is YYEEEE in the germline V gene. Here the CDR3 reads CASSSPGGALTDTQYF. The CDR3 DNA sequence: TGTGCCAGCAGTTCTCCCGGGGGGGCTTTAACAGATACGCAGTATTTT. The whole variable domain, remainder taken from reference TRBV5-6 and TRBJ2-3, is DAGVTQSPTHLIKTRGQQVTLRCSPKSGHDTVSWYQQALGQGPQFIFQYYEEEERQRGNFPDRFSGHQFPNYSSELNVNALLLGDSALYLCASSSPGGALTDTQYFGPGTRLTVL.

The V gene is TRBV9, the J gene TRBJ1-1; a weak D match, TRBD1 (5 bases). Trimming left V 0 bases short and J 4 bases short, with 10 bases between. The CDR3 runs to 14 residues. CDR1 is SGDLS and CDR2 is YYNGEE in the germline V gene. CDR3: CASSVVKGITEAFF. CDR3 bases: TGTGCCAGCAGCGTAGTAAAGGGGATCACTGAAGCTTTCTTT.

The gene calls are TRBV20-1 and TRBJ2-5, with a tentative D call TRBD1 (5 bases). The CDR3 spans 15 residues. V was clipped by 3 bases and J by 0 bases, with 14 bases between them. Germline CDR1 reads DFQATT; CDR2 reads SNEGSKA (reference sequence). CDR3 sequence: CSASGRQPNQETQYF. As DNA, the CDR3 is TGCAGTGCTAGTGGTCGACAGCCTAACCAAGAGACCCAGTACTTC.

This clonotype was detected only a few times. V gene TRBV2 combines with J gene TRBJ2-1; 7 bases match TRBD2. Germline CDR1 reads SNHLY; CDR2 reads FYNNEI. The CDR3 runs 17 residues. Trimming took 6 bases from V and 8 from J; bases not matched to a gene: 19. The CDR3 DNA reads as TGTGCCAGCAGCCCGCTAGCGGTACTGAGTTACGTTGATGAGCAGTTCTTC. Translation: CASSPLAVLSYVDEQFF.

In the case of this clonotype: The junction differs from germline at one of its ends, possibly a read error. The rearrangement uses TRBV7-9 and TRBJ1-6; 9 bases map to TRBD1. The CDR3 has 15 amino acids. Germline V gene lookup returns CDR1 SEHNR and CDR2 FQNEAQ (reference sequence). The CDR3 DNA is TGTGCCAGCAGCGACAGGGGGTCTTATAACTCACCCCTCCACTTT. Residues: CASSDRGSYNSPLHF. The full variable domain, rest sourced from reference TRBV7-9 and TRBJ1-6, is DTGVSQNPRHKITKRGQNVTFRCDPISEHNRLYWYRQTLGQGPEFLTYFQNEAQLEKSRLLSDRFSAERPKGSFSTLEIQRTEQGDSAMYLCASSDRGSYNSPLHFGNGTRLTVT.

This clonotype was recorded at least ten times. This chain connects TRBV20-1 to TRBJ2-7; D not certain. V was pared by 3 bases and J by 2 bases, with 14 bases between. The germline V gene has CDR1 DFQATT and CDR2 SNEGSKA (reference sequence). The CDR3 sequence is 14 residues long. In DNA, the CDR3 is TGCAGTGCTAGTATACCTAGTATGGCCTACGAGCAGTACTTC. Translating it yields CSASIPSMAYEQYF.

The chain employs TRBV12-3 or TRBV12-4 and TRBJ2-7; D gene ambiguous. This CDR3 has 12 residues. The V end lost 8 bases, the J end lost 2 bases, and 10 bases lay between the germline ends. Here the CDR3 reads CASGQRAYEQYF. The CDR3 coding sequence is TGTGCCAGCGGCCAAAGGGCCTACGAGCAGTACTTC.

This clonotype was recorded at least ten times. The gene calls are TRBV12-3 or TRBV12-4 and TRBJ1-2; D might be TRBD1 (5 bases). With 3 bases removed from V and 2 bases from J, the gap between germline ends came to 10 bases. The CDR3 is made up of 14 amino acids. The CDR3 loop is CASSFAGPNYGYTF. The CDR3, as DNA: TGTGCCAGCAGTTTCGCGGGACCCAACTATGGCTACACCTTC.

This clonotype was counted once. CDR3 nucleotide sequence: TGTGCCAGCAGTTACCAGGGGCTCAGCGGTACGCAGTATTTT. Its protein product is CASSYQGLSGTQYF. The rearrangement uses TRBV6-5 and TRBJ2-3; possibly TRBD1 for D (6 bases). Germline CDR1 and CDR2: MNHEY and SVGAGI. CDR3 length: 14 residues. Deletions cut 2 bases from V and 8 bases from J, with 14 bases between.

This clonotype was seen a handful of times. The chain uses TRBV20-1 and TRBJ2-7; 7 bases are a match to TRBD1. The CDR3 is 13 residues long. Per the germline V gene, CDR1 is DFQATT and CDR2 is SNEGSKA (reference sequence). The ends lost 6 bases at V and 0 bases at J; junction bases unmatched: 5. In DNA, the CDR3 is TGCAGTGCAATCACAGGGGCCTCCTACGAGCAGTACTTC. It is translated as CSAITGASYEQYF.

The CDR3 sequence is CSAFSTSGGRTDTQYF. The CDR3 DNA sequence: TGCAGTGCTTTTTCGACTAGCGGGGGGCGCACAGATACGCAGTATTTT. This chain uses TRBV20-1 with TRBJ2-3; 13 bases map to TRBD2. Germline V gene lookup returns CDR1 DFQATT and CDR2 SNEGSKA (reference sequence). This CDR3 spans 16 amino acids. The junction had 6 bases not matched to a gene; V was cut back by 5 bases and J by 1 base.

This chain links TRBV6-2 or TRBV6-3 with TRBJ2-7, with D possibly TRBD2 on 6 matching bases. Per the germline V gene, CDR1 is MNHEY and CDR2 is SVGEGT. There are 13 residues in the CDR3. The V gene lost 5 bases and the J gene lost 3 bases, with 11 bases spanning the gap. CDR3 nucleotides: TGTGCCAGCAGTCCGACTAGAGTCTACGAGCAGTACTTC. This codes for CASSPTRVYEQYF.

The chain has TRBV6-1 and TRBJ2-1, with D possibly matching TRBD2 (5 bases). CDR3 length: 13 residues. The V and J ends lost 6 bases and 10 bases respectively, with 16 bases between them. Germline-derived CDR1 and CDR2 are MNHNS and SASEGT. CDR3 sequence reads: CASRSPYRGEQFF. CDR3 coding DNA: TGTGCCAGCAGGAGCCCTTACCGAGGGGAGCAGTTCTTC.

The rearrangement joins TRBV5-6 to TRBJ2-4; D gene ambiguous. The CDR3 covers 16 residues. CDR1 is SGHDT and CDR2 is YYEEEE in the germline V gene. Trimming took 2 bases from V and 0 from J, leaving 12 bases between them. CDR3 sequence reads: CASSLRDPLAKNIQYF. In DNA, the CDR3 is TGTGCCAGCAGCTTAAGGGATCCCCTAGCCAAAAACATTCAGTACTTC.

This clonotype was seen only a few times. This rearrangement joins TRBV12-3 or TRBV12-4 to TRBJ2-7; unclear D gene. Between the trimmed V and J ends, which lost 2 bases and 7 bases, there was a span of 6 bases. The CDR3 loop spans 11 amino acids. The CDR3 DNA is TGTGCCAGCAGTTTATTGAAGGAGCAGTACTTC. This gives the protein CASSLLKEQYF.

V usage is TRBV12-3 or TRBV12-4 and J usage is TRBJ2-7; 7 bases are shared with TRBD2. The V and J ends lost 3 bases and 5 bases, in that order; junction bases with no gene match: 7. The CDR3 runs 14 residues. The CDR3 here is CASSLGGSLDEQYF. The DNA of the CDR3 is TGTGCCAGCAGTTTGGGCGGGAGTTTAGACGAGCAGTACTTC.

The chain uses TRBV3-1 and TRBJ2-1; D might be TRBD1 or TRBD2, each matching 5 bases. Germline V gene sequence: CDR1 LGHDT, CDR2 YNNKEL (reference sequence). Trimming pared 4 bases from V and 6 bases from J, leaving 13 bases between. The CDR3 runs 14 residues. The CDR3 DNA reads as TGTGCCAGCAGCCGAAGGGACGGGGCCAATGAGCAGTTCTTC. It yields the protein CASSRRDGANEQFF.

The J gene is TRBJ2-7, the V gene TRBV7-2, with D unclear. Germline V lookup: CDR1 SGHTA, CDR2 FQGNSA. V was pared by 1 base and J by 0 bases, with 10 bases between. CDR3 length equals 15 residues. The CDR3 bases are TGTGCCAGCAGCTTAGGTCTAGTGAGCTCCTACGAGCAGTACTTC. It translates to CASSLGLVSSYEQYF.

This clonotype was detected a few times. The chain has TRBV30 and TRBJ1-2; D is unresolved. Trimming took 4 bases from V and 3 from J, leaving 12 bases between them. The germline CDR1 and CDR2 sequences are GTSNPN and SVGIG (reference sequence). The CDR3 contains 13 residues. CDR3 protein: CAWMPRSHYGYTF. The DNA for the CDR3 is TGTGCCTGGATGCCCCGTAGCCACTATGGCTACACCTTC.

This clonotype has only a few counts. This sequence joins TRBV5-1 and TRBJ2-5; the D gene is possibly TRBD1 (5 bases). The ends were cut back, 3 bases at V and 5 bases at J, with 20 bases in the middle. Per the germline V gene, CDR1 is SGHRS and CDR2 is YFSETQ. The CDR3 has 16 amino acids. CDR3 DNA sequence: TGCGCCAGCAGCTCGTACTCTCAGGGTTTGGAGGAGACCCAGTACTTC. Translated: CASSSYSQGLEETQYF.

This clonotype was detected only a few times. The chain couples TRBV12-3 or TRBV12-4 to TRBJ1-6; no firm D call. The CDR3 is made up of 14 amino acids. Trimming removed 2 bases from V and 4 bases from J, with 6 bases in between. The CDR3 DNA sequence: TGTGCCAGCAGTTTAAGAGAATATAATTCACCCCTCCACTTT. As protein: CASSLREYNSPLHF.

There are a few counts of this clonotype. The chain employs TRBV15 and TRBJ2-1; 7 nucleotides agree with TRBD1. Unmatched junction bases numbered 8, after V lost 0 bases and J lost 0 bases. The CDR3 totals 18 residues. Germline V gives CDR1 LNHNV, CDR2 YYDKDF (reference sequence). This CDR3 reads CATSREGGQASSYNEQFF. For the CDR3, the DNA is TGTGCCACCAGCAGAGAGGGCGGACAGGCTAGCTCCTACAATGAGCAGTTCTTC.

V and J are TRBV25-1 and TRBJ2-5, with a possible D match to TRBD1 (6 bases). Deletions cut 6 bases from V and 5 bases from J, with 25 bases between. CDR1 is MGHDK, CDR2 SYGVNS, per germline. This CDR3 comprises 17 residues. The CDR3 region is CASSQYRELHLPETQYF. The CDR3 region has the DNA TGTGCCAGCAGCCAATACAGGGAATTGCATCTTCCGGAGACCCAGTACTTC.

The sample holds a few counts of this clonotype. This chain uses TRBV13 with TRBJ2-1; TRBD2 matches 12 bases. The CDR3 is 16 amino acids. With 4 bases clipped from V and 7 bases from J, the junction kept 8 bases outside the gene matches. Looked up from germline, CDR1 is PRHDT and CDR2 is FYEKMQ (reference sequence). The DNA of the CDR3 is TGTGCCAGCAGCTCCCGTCGACTAGCGGGAGTGAATGAGCAGTTCTTC. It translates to CASSSRRLAGVNEQFF.

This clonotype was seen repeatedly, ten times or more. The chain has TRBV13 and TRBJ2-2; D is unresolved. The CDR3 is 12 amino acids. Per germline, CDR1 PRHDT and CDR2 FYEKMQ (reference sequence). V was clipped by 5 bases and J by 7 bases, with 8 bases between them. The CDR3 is CASSPPDGELFF. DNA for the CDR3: TGTGCCAGCAGCCCCCCGGACGGGGAGCTGTTTTTT.